A selection of T cell receptor beta chains follows, all from one sample in a study of beta chain features in type 1 diabetes. Sequenced by immunoSEQ multiplex PCR; TCRdb stores in-frame clones only, minus some. In the table there are under 450,000 clones, more than 11% of which are singletons. Sequencing input: naive CD4+ T cells from blood. The receptors were sampled from a man younger than 40 in good health. The CDR3 runs from the conserved cysteine through the conserved F or W. The D gene is left open where the match is weak. A row's size may be missing; if present it is once, few, many or a size class.

TRBV30	TRBJ1-1	NA	NA	TGTGCCTGGAGTGTGAGGGGGATGAACACTGAAGCTTTCTTT	CAWSVRGMNTEAFF
TRBV7-6	TRBJ1-1	few	TRBD1	TGTGCCAGCAGCCTTGAGACAGGGCTCACTGAAGCTTTCTTT	CASSLETGLTEAFF
TRBV28	TRBJ1-4	few	TRBD1	TGTGCCAGCAGTCCCTCAGGGGGCGCCGGGGAAAAACTGTTTTTT	CASSPSGGAGEKLFF
TRBV18	TRBJ1-5	NA	TRBD1	TGTGCCAGCTCACAACAGGGGATGGATCAGCCCCAGCATTTT	CASSQQGMDQPQHF
TRBV6-5	TRBJ2-7	NA	NA	TGTGCCAGCAGGCCACAGGGTAACTCCTACGAGCAGTACTTC	CASRPQGNSYEQYF
TRBV4-3	TRBJ2-5	few	NA	TGCGCCAGCAGCCAAGGCGGGCCGCCGGGACAAGAGACCCAGTACTTC	CASSQGGPPGQETQYF
TRBV30	TRBJ1-3	NA	NA	TGTGCCTGGCGTGGAAGCAACACCATATATTTT	CAWRGSNTIYF
TRBV5-1	TRBJ2-1	few	NA	TGCGCCAGCAGCTTTCGAAGCGGCAATGAGCAGTTCTTC	CASSFRSGNEQFF
TRBV14	TRBJ2-5	NA	NA	TGTGCCAGCAGCCCAACGGGGACCCAGTACTTC	CASSPTGTQYF
TRBV7-6	TRBJ2-3	NA	NA	TGTGCCAGCAGCTCCGGGACATTACCCACAGATACGCAGTATTTT	CASSSGTLPTDTQYF
TRBV5-4	TRBJ2-1	NA	NA	TGTGCCAGCAGCTTCATAAGGGGCTCCTACAATGAGCAGTTCTTC	CASSFIRGSYNEQFF
TRBV20-1	TRBJ2-7	few	NA	TGCAGTGCACAAAACTACGAGCAGTACTTC	CSAQNYEQYF
TRBV4-3	TRBJ1-2	few	NA	TGCGCCAGCAGCGGCCCGGGACTGGGAATCGGCGATAGCTACACCTTC	CASSGPGLGIGDSYTF
TRBV29-1	TRBJ1-4	few	NA	TGCAGCGTCCGGGACACGATTAATGAAAAACTGTTTTTT	CSVRDTINEKLFF
TRBV4-1	TRBJ1-4	NA	TRBD1	TGCGCCAGCAGCCAAGCGGGACAGAATAATGAAAAACTGTTTTTT	CASSQAGQNNEKLFF
TRBV2	TRBJ2-5	NA	NA	TGTGCCAGCAGTGAGCCCGGGACCGGATCAGAGACCCAGTACTTC	CASSEPGTGSETQYF
TRBV5-1	TRBJ2-3	NA	TRBD2	TGCGCCAGCAGCGCGGGGGACTACACAGATACGCAGTATTTT	CASSAGDYTDTQYF
TRBV27	TRBJ1-2	few	NA	TGTGCCAGCAGTTTATCTCCCGTGGAGGGTTTCTATGGCTACACCTTC	CASSLSPVEGFYGYTF
TRBV30	TRBJ2-5	NA	TRBD1	TGTGCCTGGAGCACCGGACAGGGCCAAGAGACCCAGTACTTC	CAWSTGQGQETQYF
TRBV5-1	TRBJ2-1	few	TRBD2	TGCGCCAGCAGCTTCCCCGGAACTAGCGGAGCTAACTCCTACAATGAGCAGTTCTTC	CASSFPGTSGANSYNEQFF
TRBV25-1	TRBJ1-1	few	NA	TGTGCCAGCAGTGAACGCAGCCGGAACACTGAAGCTTTCTTT	CASSERSRNTEAFF
TRBV18	TRBJ2-5	NA	TRBD1	TGTGCCAGCTCACCCGGACAGGGGGCCATAGAGACCCAGTACTTC	CASSPGQGAIETQYF
TRBV6-5	TRBJ1-2	NA	TRBD1	TGTGCCAGCAGATCGACAGGGGAGGGCTACACCTTC	CASRSTGEGYTF
TRBV7-3	TRBJ2-1	few	NA	TGTGCCAGCAGCTTAACGGGTGAATACAATGAGCAGTTCTTC	CASSLTGEYNEQFF
TRBV6-5	TRBJ2-5	NA	NA	TGTGCCAGCAGTTACCCCCAAGAGACCCAGTACTTC	CASSYPQETQYF
TRBV11-2	TRBJ2-3	few	NA	TGTGCCAGCAGCAGGGATCGGGCTGGGCCTAATACGCAGTATTTT	CASSRDRAGPNTQYF
TRBV4-2	TRBJ2-5	NA	NA	TGTGCCAGCAGCCAAGGGGACCGTGGGTACCAAGAGACCCAGTACTTC	CASSQGDRGYQETQYF
TRBV25-1	TRBJ2-6	many	NA	TGTGCCAGCAGTGAAGTCAGGGCTGGGGCCAACGTCCTGACTTTC	CASSEVRAGANVLTF
TRBV7-2	TRBJ1-2	NA	TRBD1	TGTGCCAGCGACAGGGGTTCTAACTATGGCTACACCTTC	CASDRGSNYGYTF
TRBV7-9	TRBJ2-1	NA	NA	TGTGCCAGCAGCTTAAGGTGGAGGGGGGACAATGAGCAGTTCTTC	CASSLRWRGDNEQFF
TRBV30	TRBJ1-4	NA	NA	TGTGCCTGGGACCGGGACGGTATTGAAAAACTGTTTTTT	CAWDRDGIEKLFF
TRBV30	TRBJ2-6	NA	NA	TGTGCCTGGGCTTCCGGGGCCAACGTCCTGACTTTC	CAWASGANVLTF
TRBV11-2	TRBJ2-5	few	TRBD2	TGTGCCAGCAGCTTAGATATGGAGGAGCGGGGGCAGACCCAGTACTTC	CASSLDMEERGQTQYF
TRBV25-1	TRBJ1-1	few	NA	TGTGCCAGCAGTGAACCGGAAAGGGGCACTGAAGCTTTCTTT	CASSEPERGTEAFF
TRBV5-1	TRBJ1-2	NA	NA	TGCGCCAGCAGCTTGGGTCGGGACTATGGCTACACCTTC	CASSLGRDYGYTF
TRBV5-1	TRBJ2-7	NA	TRBD1	TGCGCCAGCAGCTTGGACCGGGACAGGGCGTACGAGCAGTACTTC	CASSLDRDRAYEQYF
TRBV4-3	TRBJ1-2	NA	NA	TGCGCCAGCAGTACGCACAGCGGGGCTAACTATGGCTACACCTTC	CASSTHSGANYGYTF
TRBV5-1	TRBJ2-1	few	TRBD2	TGCGCCAGCAGCCCGGGGGGGCAGGCGGCCCGCAATGAGCAGTTCTTC	CASSPGGQAARNEQFF
TRBV10-3	TRBJ2-7	few	NA	TGTGCCATCAGAACCGGGACCAAAGTACCCGAACAGTACTTC	CAIRTGTKVPEQYF
TRBV5-1	TRBJ2-6	NA	TRBD1	TGCGCCAGCGAGACAGGGGGCTACTCTGGGGCCAACGTCCTGACTTTC	CASETGGYSGANVLTF
TRBV5-6	TRBJ1-2	NA	TRBD1	TGTGCCAGCAGCTTCGGGACAGACTACTATGGCTACACCTTC	CASSFGTDYYGYTF
TRBV5-4	TRBJ2-3	few	NA	TGTGCCAGCAGCCTTGATTTGCGGGGAAACACAGATACGCAGTATTTT	CASSLDLRGNTDTQYF
TRBV13	TRBJ1-2	NA	NA	TGTGCCAGCAGCCCACGGACGGCAATCACCTTC	CASSPRTAITF
TRBV4-3	TRBJ2-1	few	TRBD1	TGCGCCAGCAGCCAAATCGGGACAGGCTACAATGAGCAGTTCTTC	CASSQIGTGYNEQFF
TRBV4-1	TRBJ1-6	few	NA	TGCGCCAGCAGCCAAACTTCGGAGGGGAGTATTTCACCCCTCCACTTT	CASSQTSEGSISPLHF
TRBV18	TRBJ2-1	few	NA	TGTGCCAGCTCAGGGCCGGGCAGCGATGAGCAGTTCTTC	CASSGPGSDEQFF
TRBV5-4	TRBJ2-3	NA	TRBD2	TGTGCCAGCAGCCGGACTAGCGGGGCCACAGATACGCAGTATTTT	CASSRTSGATDTQYF
TRBV11-2	TRBJ2-5	NA	TRBD2	TGTGCCAGCAGCTTAGTAGTAGCGGGGGTCGAGACCCAGTACTTC	CASSLVVAGVETQYF
TRBV4-3	TRBJ1-2	NA	NA	TGCGCCAGCAGCCAAGATTTGGGGCGCTATGGCTACACCTTC	CASSQDLGRYGYTF
TRBV27	TRBJ1-2	NA	NA	TGTGCCAGCAGTTTAAGGGCAGGCGAACCCTATGGCTACACCTTC	CASSLRAGEPYGYTF
TRBV29-1	TRBJ1-1	many	NA	TGCAGCGTCTTCACAAGTCTGAACACTGAAGCTTTCTTT	CSVFTSLNTEAFF
TRBV5-1	TRBJ2-5	few	TRBD1	TGCGCCAGCAGCTTGGGAGCAGGGGGAAACCAAGAGACCCAGTACTTC	CASSLGAGGNQETQYF
TRBV5-4	TRBJ2-5	NA	TRBD1	TGTGCCAGCAGCTTGGGGCCGGGACAGGAGTACCAAGAGACCCAGTACTTC	CASSLGPGQEYQETQYF
TRBV4-1	TRBJ2-3	few	NA	TGCGCCAGCAGGAGGAACCAACGAGATACGCAGTATTTT	CASRRNQRDTQYF
TRBV29-1	TRBJ2-3	NA	TRBD1	TGCAGCGTTGAAGCAGGGGGATTTCGAAAAGATACGCAGTATTTT	CSVEAGGFRKDTQYF
TRBV18	TRBJ1-1	NA	TRBD1	TGTGCCAGCTCGCCGACAGGGGCCGGGGAGAACACTGAAGCTTTCTTT	CASSPTGAGENTEAFF
TRBV25-1	TRBJ1-5	NA	NA	TGTGCCAGCAGGGGAAGCAATCAGCCCCAGCATTTT	CASRGSNQPQHF